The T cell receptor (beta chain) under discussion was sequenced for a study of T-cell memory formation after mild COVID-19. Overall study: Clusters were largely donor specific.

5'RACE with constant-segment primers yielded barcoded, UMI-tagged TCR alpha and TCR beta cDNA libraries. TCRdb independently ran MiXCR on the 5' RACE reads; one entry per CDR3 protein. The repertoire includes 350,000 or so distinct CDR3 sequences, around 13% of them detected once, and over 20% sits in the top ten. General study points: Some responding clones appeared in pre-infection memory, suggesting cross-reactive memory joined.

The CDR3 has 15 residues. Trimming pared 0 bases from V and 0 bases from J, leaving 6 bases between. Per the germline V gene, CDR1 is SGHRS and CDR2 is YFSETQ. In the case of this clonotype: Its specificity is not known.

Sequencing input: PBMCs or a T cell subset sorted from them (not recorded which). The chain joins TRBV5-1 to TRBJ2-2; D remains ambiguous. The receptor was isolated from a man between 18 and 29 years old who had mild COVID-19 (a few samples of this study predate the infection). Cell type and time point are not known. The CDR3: CASSLDPSNTGELFF. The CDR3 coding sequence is TGCGCCAGCAGCTTGGACCCTTCGAACACCGGGGAGCTGTTTTTT.